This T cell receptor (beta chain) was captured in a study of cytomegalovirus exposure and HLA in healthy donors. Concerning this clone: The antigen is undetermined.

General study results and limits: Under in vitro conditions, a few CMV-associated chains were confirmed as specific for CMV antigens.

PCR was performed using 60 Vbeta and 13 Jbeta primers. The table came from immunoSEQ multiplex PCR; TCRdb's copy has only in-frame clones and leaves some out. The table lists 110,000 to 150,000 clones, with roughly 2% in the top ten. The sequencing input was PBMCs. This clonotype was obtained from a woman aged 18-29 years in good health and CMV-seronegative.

The CDR3 region is CASGIAGVGDIQYF. The CDR3 nucleotides read TGTGCCAGCGGAATAGCGGGAGTGGGAGACATTCAGTACTTC. The V and J genes are TRBV6-6 and TRBJ2-4; 9 bases are a match to TRBD2. The germline V gene encodes CDR1 MNHNY and CDR2 SVGAGI (reference sequence). Unmatched junction bases numbered 10, after V lost 8 bases and J lost 8 bases. The CDR3 length is 14 residues.